These 8 T cell receptor beta chains were sequenced from one sample in a study of blood T cells in healthy people across ages. Alongside a J-beta primer mix, a sample-barcoded 5' primer served in a second PCR lasting roughly 7 to 11 cycles. One entry per CDR3 protein, called by TCRdb with MiXCR from the 5' RACE reads. This sample has roughly 800,000 distinct CDR3 sequences, with about 25% found just once. This same sample was also part of a study on T cells of mothers and their children.

Sequencing was carried out using blood. The receptors were gathered from a boy aged 10-17 years in good health.

The chain employs TRBV4-2 and TRBJ2-5, with 8 bases that match TRBD2. V lost 1 base and J lost 0; bases outside the gene matches: 7. This CDR3 comprises 17 residues. The germline V gene has CDR1 LGHNA and CDR2 YNFKEQ. CDR3: CASSQVSGGSYQETQYF. In DNA, the CDR3 is TGTGCCAGCAGCCAAGTCTCGGGAGGGTCGTACCAAGAGACCCAGTACTTC.

This sequence joins TRBV25-1 and TRBJ2-3, with D unclear. V lost 2 bases to trimming and J lost 2 bases, with 8 bases between them. This CDR3 has 14 residues. CDR1 and CDR2 (germline): MGHDK, SYGVNS. The chain's CDR3 is CASSEGSYTDTQYF. CDR3 nucleotides: TGTGCCAGCAGTGAAGGATCTTACACAGATACGCAGTATTTT.

As regards this clonotype: The junction differs from germline at one of its ends, possibly a read error. CDR3 residues: CASSYGTGLYGYTF. As DNA, the CDR3 is TGCGCCAGCAGTTACGGGACAGGGCTGTATGGCTACACCTTC. The chain carries TRBV6-5 and TRBJ1-2; 9 bases align to TRBD1. The CDR3 length is 14 residues. The germline CDR1 and CDR2 sequences are MNHEY and SVGAGI.

There are a few counts of this clonotype. This chain connects TRBV10-2 to TRBJ2-5; the D gene is possibly TRBD1 (6 bases). Gene TRBJ2-7 matches the end of the DNA better, so the J call may be wrong. The CDR3 length is 12 residues. The germline V gene encodes CDR1 WSHSY and CDR2 SAAADI. DNA of the CDR3: TGCGCCAGCAGACAGGGTGGCGACGAGCAGTACTTC. Residues: CASRQGGDEQYF.

This clonotype has only a few counts. The chain joins TRBV20-1 to TRBJ2-5, with 12 bases aligning to TRBD2. The CDR3 contains 15 residues. CDR1 is DFQATT and CDR2 is SNEGSKA in the germline V gene (reference sequence). The V segment lost 0 bases and the J segment 5 bases; nucleotides outside the gene matches: 4. This CDR3 is CSAREGTSGRETQYF. Written as DNA, the CDR3 is TGCAGTGCTAGAGAGGGGACTAGCGGGCGGGAGACCCAGTACTTC.

The chain has TRBV14 and TRBJ2-1; TRBD2 agrees at 7 bases. The CDR3 is made up of 17 amino acids. V lost 4 bases to trimming and J lost 7 bases; unmatched junction nucleotides: 16. Germline CDR1 is SGHDN and CDR2 is FVKESK. CDR3 sequence: CASSPLGGAGRENEQFF. DNA of the CDR3: TGTGCCAGCAGCCCCTTGGGAGGGGCAGGGAGGGAAAATGAGCAGTTCTTC.

V usage is TRBV7-9 and J usage is TRBJ1-2; D not resolved. The CDR3 runs to 13 residues. Looked up from germline, CDR1 is SEHNR and CDR2 is FQNEAQ (reference sequence). Trimming shortened V by 7 bases and J by 0 bases, and 9 bases separated the two germline ends. CDR3 amino acids: CASTLRTNYGYTF. The DNA of the CDR3 is TGTGCCAGCACCCTTCGGACTAACTATGGCTACACCTTC.

The chain couples TRBV29-1 to TRBJ2-2; 8 bases map to TRBD1. V shed 2 bases and J 5 bases; nucleotides not matched to a gene: 7. CDR3 length: 15 residues. Per germline, CDR1 SQVTM and CDR2 ANQGSEA. The CDR3: CSVETGQVGTGELFF. Written as DNA, the CDR3 is TGCAGCGTTGAAACGGGACAGGTTGGGACCGGGGAGCTGTTTTTT.